One sample yielded the 17 T cell receptor beta chains listed below, sequenced in a study of cytomegalovirus exposure and HLA in healthy donors. A multiplex PCR was run with 60 Vbeta primers and 13 Jbeta primers. Produced via immunoSEQ multiplex PCR; TCRdb's table is partial and in-frame only. The sample totals more than 90,000 clones. Sequencing input: PBMCs. These receptors came from a man under 40 in good health and CMV-seronegative.

The genes are TRBV30 and TRBJ2-1; TRBD2 might be the D (5 bases). Trimming removed 0 bases at V and 6 bases at J, with 6 bases between. CDR3 length equals 12 residues. The germline V gene has CDR1 GTSNPN and CDR2 SVGIG (reference sequence). For the CDR3, the DNA is TGTGCCTGGAGTGTACGGGGCAATGAGCAGTTCTTC. It yields the protein CAWSVRGNEQFF.

The gene calls are TRBV28 and TRBJ1-5; TRBD1 aligns across 8 bases. Germline V gives CDR1 MDHEN, CDR2 SYDVKM. The CDR3 has 14 residues. Trimming cost V 3 bases and J 6 bases; bases outside gene matches: 4. As DNA, the CDR3 is TGTGCCAGCAGTTTTGACAGGGGAGGTCAGCCCCAGCATTTT. Its translation: CASSFDRGGQPQHF.

The rearrangement joins TRBV13 to TRBJ2-7; D ambiguous. V lost 0 bases and J lost 3, with 6 bases in between. Germline V lookup: CDR1 PRHDT, CDR2 FYEKMQ (reference sequence). The CDR3 runs to 13 residues. CDR3 DNA: TGTGCCAGCAGCTTAGGCACTTTCTACGAGCAGTACTTC. Its translation is CASSLGTFYEQYF.

This chain links TRBV4-3 with TRBJ1-1; possibly TRBD1 for D (5 bases). CDR3 length: 16 amino acids. V lost 0 bases and J lost 2, with 13 bases in between. Looked up from germline, CDR1 is LGHNA and CDR2 is YSLEER. The CDR3 DNA reads TGCGCCAGCAGCCAAGATTGGGGAGGGGAAAACACTGAAGCTTTCTTT. It yields the protein CASSQDWGGENTEAFF.

This rearrangement joins TRBV4-2 to TRBJ1-2; D gene uncertain. The CDR3 is made up of 14 amino acids. CDR1 is LGHNA and CDR2 is YNFKEQ in the germline V gene. The V and J ends lost 0 bases and 3 bases respectively, with 8 bases between them. Here the CDR3 DNA reads TGTGCCAGCAGCCAAGAGCGAGTCTACTATGGCTACACCTTC. It yields the protein CASSQERVYYGYTF.

The V and J genes are TRBV19 and TRBJ1-6, with 7 nucleotides matching TRBD1. J was trimmed by 4 bases and V by 10 bases; bases with no gene match: 10. Germline V gene sequence: CDR1 LNHDA, CDR2 SQIVND (reference sequence). The CDR3 contains 15 residues. The CDR3 DNA is TGTGCCACCAGGAGACAGGGAGAATATAATTCACCCCTCCACTTT. It yields the protein CATRRQGEYNSPLHF.

The V call is TRBV10-3, the J call TRBJ2-1; 14 bases map to TRBD2. The CDR3 is made up of 17 amino acids. V trimming: 6 bases; J trimming: 8 bases; junction bases outside the gene matches: 12. Per germline, CDR1 ENHRY and CDR2 SYGVKD. In DNA form, the CDR3 reads TGTGCCATCAGGGGGACTAGCGGGGGTGCCGGTTTCGATGAGCAGTTCTTC. Its translation: CAIRGTSGGAGFDEQFF.

This sequence joins TRBV5-4 and TRBJ1-1; 9 bases align to TRBD1. Germline V CDR1 and CDR2: SGHNT, YYREEE (reference sequence). This CDR3 is built from 16 residues. V dropped 4 bases and J dropped 0; count of bases not matched to a gene: 7. The CDR3 region has the DNA TGTGCCAGCAGCGGCGGACAGGGGACCATGAACACTGAAGCTTTCTTT. Protein sequence: CASSGGQGTMNTEAFF.

CDR3 DNA: TGTGCCAGCAGCCGGGACAGTGATAATTCACCCCTCCACTTT. It is translated as CASSRDSDNSPLHF. The chain is built from TRBV7-9 and TRBJ1-6; 7 positions agree with TRBD1. Unmatched junction bases numbered 3, after V lost 5 bases and J lost 5 bases. Per the germline V gene, CDR1 is SEHNR and CDR2 is FQNEAQ (reference sequence). This CDR3 is 14 amino acids long.

The rearrangement links TRBV6-5 to TRBJ1-5, with D possibly TRBD1 on 5 matching bases. Germline V gives CDR1 MNHEY, CDR2 SVGAGI. Deletions cut 6 bases from V and 0 bases from J, with 12 bases between. The CDR3 runs to 15 residues. CDR3 region: CASSPSGSSNQPQHF. The CDR3 DNA sequence: TGTGCCAGCAGCCCCTCAGGGTCTAGCAATCAGCCCCAGCATTTT.

The J gene is TRBJ2-3, the V gene TRBV29-1, with TRBD1 identical over 7 bases. V shed 6 bases, J shed 2 bases, and the junction held 8 bases outside the gene matches. Germline V gives CDR1 SQVTM, CDR2 ANQGSEA. The CDR3 consists of 14 residues. CDR3 residues: CSVATGAPTDTQYF. The DNA of the CDR3 is TGCAGCGTCGCCACAGGGGCTCCCACAGATACGCAGTATTTT.

The chain uses TRBV6-4 and TRBJ2-7; 8 bases are shared with TRBD2. V dropped 7 bases and J dropped 6; count of bases not matched to a gene: 14. The germline CDR1 and CDR2 sequences are MRHNA and SNTAGT. CDR3 size: 15 residues. CDR3 sequence (DNA): TGTGCCAGCACGTCCGGTAGCGGGGTAAGTGGCGAGCAGTACTTC. Its protein is CASTSGSGVSGEQYF.

The V and J genes are TRBV28 and TRBJ2-7; 7 bases line up with TRBD1. V lost 5 bases, J lost 2 bases, and 6 bases stayed unmatched. The CDR3 contains 14 residues. Germline values: CDR1 MDHEN, CDR2 SYDVKM. The CDR3 DNA sequence: TGTGCCAGCAGTCTACACACAGGGGCCTACGAGCAGTACTTC. This encodes CASSLHTGAYEQYF.

J is TRBJ2-2 and V is TRBV4-3, with D tentatively TRBD2 (5 bases). V was pared by 4 bases and J by 4 bases, with 16 bases between. CDR3 length: 16 amino acids. Germline assignment: CDR1 LGHNA and CDR2 YSLEER. CDR3 loop: CASSPNQAAGTGELFF. In nucleotides, the CDR3 is TGCGCCAGCAGCCCGAACCAGGCTGCGGGCACCGGGGAGCTGTTTTTT.

The J gene is TRBJ1-2, the V gene TRBV28; D call uncertain. Germline-derived CDR1 and CDR2 are MDHEN and SYDVKM. Deletions cut 7 bases from V and 5 bases from J, with 23 bases between. There are 16 residues in the CDR3. As DNA, the CDR3 is TGTGCCAGCACCTCTCCAGGTCGGGAGGAAGAGTATGGCTACACCTTC. This sequence encodes CASTSPGREEEYGYTF.

The chain links TRBV25-1 to TRBJ1-2, with D maybe TRBD1 (5 bases). Trimming took off 0 bases at V and 8 bases at J, with 7 bases between the two ends. This CDR3 has 12 residues. Germline-derived CDR1 and CDR2 are MGHDK and SYGVNS. The CDR3 coding sequence is TGTGCCAGCAGTGAATATCAGGGAGGCTACACCTTC. Translating gives CASSEYQGGYTF.

The chain has TRBV6-1 and TRBJ2-7, with D perhaps matching TRBD1 (6 bases). CDR3 size: 15 residues. Per the germline V gene, CDR1 is MNHNS and CDR2 is SASEGT. Trimming removed 1 base from V and 2 bases from J, with 12 bases in between. Here the CDR3 DNA reads TGTGCCAGCAGTGAAGGGAACAGGGCACCCTACGAGCAGTACTTC. Protein product: CASSEGNRAPYEQYF.